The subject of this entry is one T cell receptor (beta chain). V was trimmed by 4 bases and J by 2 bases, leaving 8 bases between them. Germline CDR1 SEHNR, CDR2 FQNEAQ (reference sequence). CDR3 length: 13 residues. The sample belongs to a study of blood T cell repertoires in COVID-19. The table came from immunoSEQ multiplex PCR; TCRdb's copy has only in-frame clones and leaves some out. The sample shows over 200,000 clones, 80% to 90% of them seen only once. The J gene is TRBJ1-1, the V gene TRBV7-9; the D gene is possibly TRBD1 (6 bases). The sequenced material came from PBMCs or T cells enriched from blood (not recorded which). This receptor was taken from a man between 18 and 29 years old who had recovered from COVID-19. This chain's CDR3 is CASSSGVNTEAFF. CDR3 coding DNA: TGTGCCAGCAGCTCAGGGGTCAACACTGAAGCTTTCTTT.